The 25 T cell receptor beta chains below were found in one sample sequenced in a study of monozygotic twins with inflammatory bowel disease. Each CDR3 protein gets one entry in TCRdb, which reprocessed the 5' RACE reads and gives no DNA. The sample table sets out nearly 450,000 distinct CDR3 sequences. Material: blood. The receptor set was obtained from a human donor with ulcerative colitis or Crohn's disease, or a healthy co-twin of an affected twin (not recorded which).

The chain recombines TRBV7-2 with TRBJ2-3; TCRdb proposes TRBD2, but this gene call is untestable without DNA. The CDR3 is 15 residues long. CDR1 and CDR2 from the germline V gene are SGHTA and FQGNSA. CDR3: CASSPRRASGGKQYF.

The chain's CDR3 is CSARARLGRASTDTQYF. V usage is TRBV20-1 and J usage is TRBJ2-3; the TRBD2 assignment by TCRdb is unverifiable without DNA. Germline CDR1 is DFQATT and CDR2 is SNEGSKA (reference sequence). This CDR3 has 17 residues.

The chain recombines TRBV25-1 with TRBJ2-7; TCRdb names TRBD2, which stays unverified in the absence of DNA. The germline V gene encodes CDR1 MGHDK and CDR2 SYGVNS. The CDR3 contains 15 residues. The chain's CDR3 is CASKLPGGSTGEQYF.

This sequence joins TRBV5-4 and TRBJ2-7. This CDR3 has 14 amino acids. Germline assignment: CDR1 SGHNT and CDR2 YYREEE (reference sequence). CDR3 sequence: CASGSAGSMLEQYF. Full variable domain (remainder filled in from reference TRBV5-4 and TRBJ2-7): ETGVTQSPTHLIKTRGQQVTLRCSSQSGHNTVSWYQQALGQGPQFIFQYYREEENGRGNFPPRFSGLQFPNYSSELNVNALELDDSALYLCASGSAGSMLEQYFGPGTRLTVT.

The chain is built from TRBV6-5 and TRBJ2-1; TCRdb outputs TRBD2, but without DNA this stays unchecked. CDR1 and CDR2 (germline): MNHEY, SVGAGI. This CDR3 is built from 11 residues. CDR3 region: CASTTGGEQFF.

This CDR3 is CASRRQEGNTEAFF. The chain links TRBV6-1 to TRBJ1-1; the D call of TRBD1 rests on TCRdb alone, since no DNA is present to check it. This CDR3 comprises 14 residues. The germline V gene encodes CDR1 MNHNS and CDR2 SASEGT.

This chain joins TRBV27 and TRBJ2-1. The CDR3 has 12 residues. The germline gives CDR1 MNHEY, CDR2 SMNVEV (reference sequence). The CDR3 region is CASSLPGGLEFF.

CDR3 amino acids: CASSTPGEEQYF. The genes are TRBV6-2 or TRBV6-3 and TRBJ2-7. The CDR3 sequence is 12 residues long. Germline CDR1 reads MNHEY; CDR2 reads SVGEGT.

This chain connects TRBV12-3 or TRBV12-4 to TRBJ2-7; TCRdb reports TRBD2, a call that lacks DNA to check it against. The CDR3 length is 16 residues. The CDR3 here is CASSLADRTFTYEQYF.

The rearrangement joins TRBV6-6 to TRBJ2-3; TCRdb names TRBD1, which stays unverified in the absence of DNA. Germline V gene lookup returns CDR1 MNHNY and CDR2 SVGAGI (reference sequence). The CDR3 is made up of 12 amino acids. This chain's CDR3 is CASTGAADTQYF.

The chain links TRBV14 to TRBJ1-1. In germline, CDR1 is SGHDN, CDR2 FVKESK. CDR3 length equals 13 residues. The CDR3 protein is CASSQERGTEAFF.

V gene TRBV5-6 combines with J gene TRBJ2-5. Per the germline V gene, CDR1 is SGHDT and CDR2 is YYEEEE. The CDR3 totals 16 residues. The CDR3 spells CASSLKVMDALETQYF.

The chain's CDR3 is CSALSGSENEQFF. The genes are TRBV20-1 and TRBJ2-1; the TCRdb call, TRBD2, lacks DNA for checking. CDR1 is DFQATT and CDR2 is SNEGSKA in the germline V gene (reference sequence). The CDR3 loop spans 13 amino acids.

CDR3 residues: CSVNTGLNQPQHF. The rearrangement joins TRBV29-1 to TRBJ1-5; absent DNA, TCRdb's TRBD1 call cannot be checked. CDR3 length equals 13 residues. Per germline, CDR1 SQVTM and CDR2 ANQGSEA. Variable domain in full (rest from reference TRBV29-1 and TRBJ1-5): SAVISQKPSRDICQRGTSLTIQCQVDSQVTMMFWYRQQPGQSLTLIATANQGSEATYESGFVIDKFPISRPNLTFSTLTVSNMSPEDSSIYLCSVNTGLNQPQHFGDGTRLSIL.

The CDR3 sequence is CSARGVVSGYEQYF. The chain is built from TRBV20-1 and TRBJ2-7. This CDR3 spans 14 amino acids. Germline lookup yields CDR1 DFQATT and CDR2 SNEGSKA (reference sequence).

J is TRBJ2-2 and V is TRBV28; TCRdb picks TRBD1, but there is no DNA to check that call. This CDR3 comprises 15 residues. The germline gives CDR1 MDHEN, CDR2 SYDVKM. CDR3 residues: CASRYGNRVPGELFF.

CDR3 amino acids: CASTQNGGADTQYF. The V and J genes are TRBV7-2 and TRBJ2-3; TCRdb lists TRBD2, though no DNA is available to test this call. CDR1 is SGHTA and CDR2 is FQGNSA in the germline V gene. The CDR3 extends over 14 amino acids.

The chain is built from TRBV12-3 or TRBV12-4 and TRBJ1-1. This CDR3 spans 13 amino acids. The CDR3 is CASSPQDGFEAFF.

V usage is TRBV5-6 and J usage is TRBJ2-3; TCRdb's D call of TRBD1 is untestable without DNA. Germline V lookup: CDR1 SGHDT, CDR2 YYEEEE. CDR3 length: 16 amino acids. The chain's CDR3 is CASSLAARGSTDTQYF.

The rearrangement joins TRBV27 to TRBJ2-7. Germline CDR1 is MNHEY and CDR2 is SMNVEV (reference sequence). The CDR3 totals 13 residues. The CDR3 sequence: CASKGRGSYEQYF.

The CDR3 reads CSATTGANVLTF. The chain uses TRBV29-1 and TRBJ2-6. The CDR3 covers 12 residues. The germline gives CDR1 SQVTM, CDR2 ANQGSEA.

The V call is TRBV3-1, the J call TRBJ2-7. Looked up from germline, CDR1 is LGHDT and CDR2 is YNNKEL (reference sequence). The CDR3 has 11 residues. CDR3 protein: CASSQTFEQYF.

This sequence joins TRBV27 and TRBJ1-6; TCRdb lists TRBD1, though no DNA is available to test this call. The germline CDR1 and CDR2 sequences are MNHEY and SMNVEV (reference sequence). The CDR3 spans 14 residues. CDR3 in amino acids: CASSLGQGYSPLHF.

The genes are TRBV29-1 and TRBJ2-4; TCRdb's D call of TRBD1 is untestable without DNA. CDR3 size: 17 residues. Germline CDR1 SQVTM, CDR2 ANQGSEA. The CDR3 spells CSVDGTDRSLAKNIQYF.

The V call is TRBV29-1, the J call TRBJ2-3. Germline CDR1 SQVTM, CDR2 ANQGSEA. The CDR3 contains 14 residues. CDR3 sequence reads: CSVCQTTSTDTQYF.